This T cell receptor (beta chain) was sequenced for a study of shared clonotypes between healthy human individuals. Study conclusions and caveats: The study found about 5% of naive CD4 clonotypes shared across several donors. A small donor pool kept down the genetic and exposure-history diversity that was represented. Relative to memory subsets, naive subsets generally showed larger estimated richness.

V was clipped by 5 bases and J by 1 base, with 12 bases between them. The CDR3 is 15 residues long. Germline CDR1 is SGHTA and CDR2 is FQGNSA. An approximately 210 ng quantity of DNA, roughly 32,000 T cell genomes, went into the sorted-subset replicate PCRs. Generated by immunoSEQ multiplex PCR, the TCRdb table keeps only in-frame clones and is missing some. Among over 1.5 million clones, nearly 99% were seen once, and the ten largest hold roughly 0.45%. A note on this clone: Its specificity is unknown.

The sequenced sample was naive CD4+ T cells sorted from blood. The subset was: CD45RA+ positively selected. The clonotype comes from a man aged 25 to 45 in good health. V usage is TRBV7-2 and J usage is TRBJ2-4, with D unresolved. For the CDR3, the DNA is TGTGCCAGCAGCCGATTTCAAGGCGCCAAAAACATTCAGTACTTC. It encodes CASSRFQGAKNIQYF.